The next 18 T cell receptor beta chains were all read from a single sample in a study of T cells in Graves' hyperthyroidism and ophthalmopathy. TCR beta CDR3 region amplification was performed from RNA transcripts. The TCR CDR3 was amplified in a first-round RT-PCR using the HTBI primer set. TCRdb passed the multiplex PCR reads through MiXCR, listing each CDR3 protein once. The table includes under 300,000 distinct CDR3 sequences, less than 30% detected once. The sample comprised blood. All receptors derive from a man aged 35-49 years with Graves' hyperthyroidism that later progressed to Graves' ophthalmopathy.

This clonotype occurred many times. The chain uses TRBV11-2 and TRBJ1-1; 9 bases map to TRBD1. V was clipped by 5 bases and J by 3 bases; unmatched bases: 10. The germline V gene encodes CDR1 SGHAT and CDR2 FQNNGV. The CDR3 length is 16 residues. The CDR3 nucleotides read TGTGCCAGCAGCCCAACTCTGGACAGGGGAGACACTGAAGCTTTCTTT. It encodes CASSPTLDRGDTEAFF.

Ten or more counts support this clonotype. This chain uses TRBV9 with TRBJ2-2; no firm D call. The length of the CDR3 is 14 residues. Germline CDR1 is SGDLS and CDR2 is YYNGEE. Trimming pared 4 bases from V and 5 bases from J, leaving 12 bases between. Written as DNA, the CDR3 is TGTGCCAGCAGCACCCGCAGGTATACCGGGGAGCTGTTTTTT. This gives the protein CASSTRRYTGELFF.

This clonotype came up many times. The J gene is TRBJ2-3, the V gene TRBV19, with a tentative D call TRBD1 (5 bases). Germline CDR1 and CDR2: LNHDA and SQIVND (reference sequence). V dropped 10 bases and J dropped 0 bases, with 11 bases sitting between them. The CDR3 consists of 13 residues. CDR3 in DNA: TGTGCCACCAGGGCGACTAGCACAGATACGCAGTATTTT. This gives the protein CATRATSTDTQYF.

This clonotype was found many times. This chain uses TRBV6-5 with TRBJ1-5, with D possibly matching TRBD1 (6 bases). Trimming shortened V by 7 bases and J by 6 bases, and 16 bases separated the two germline ends. Germline CDR1 MNHEY, CDR2 SVGAGI. The CDR3 has 14 residues. The CDR3 nucleotides read TGTGCCAGCACCCGGGGGGGGGGCAGTCAGCCCCAGCATTTT. Residues: CASTRGGGSQPQHF.

This clonotype was seen repeatedly, ten times or more. The chain employs TRBV11-1 and TRBJ1-1; D unclear. CDR1 SGHAT and CDR2 FQDESV come from the germline V gene (reference sequence). Trimming took 8 bases from V and 2 from J, leaving 12 bases between them. The CDR3 spans 13 residues. The CDR3: CASRVQLNTEAFF. Here the CDR3 DNA reads TGTGCCAGCCGAGTACAGCTTAACACTGAAGCTTTCTTT.

This clonotype appeared a few times. J is TRBJ2-7 and V is TRBV14, with 9 bases fitting TRBD1. The CDR3 contains 15 residues. Looked up from germline, CDR1 is SGHDN and CDR2 is FVKESK. The junction had 10 bases not matched to a gene; V was cut back by 4 bases and J by 6 bases. The DNA of the CDR3 is TGTGCCAGCAGCCCCCGAGGGGACAGGGTCTCCGAGCAGTACTTC. Amino acids: CASSPRGDRVSEQYF. The full variable domain, completed using reference TRBV14 and TRBJ2-7, is EAGVTQFPSHSVIEKGQTVTLRCDPISGHDNLYWYRRVMGKEIKFLLHFVKESKQDESGMPNNRFLAERTGGTYSTLKVQPAELEDSGVYFCASSPRGDRVSEQYFGPGTRLTVT.

This chain uses TRBV6-2 or TRBV6-3 with TRBJ2-7; D possibly corresponds to TRBD2 (5 bases). In germline, CDR1 is MNHEY, CDR2 SVGEGT. V gave up 3 bases and J gave up 5 bases, with 26 bases separating them. This CDR3 is built from 18 residues. CDR3 residues: CASSYLPRTGDLGNEQYF. The CDR3 DNA follows: TGTGCCAGCAGTTATCTGCCCCGGACTGGGGATCTTGGGAACGAGCAGTACTTC.

This clonotype was observed at least ten times. The chain joins TRBV7-3 to TRBJ2-5; 10 bases align to TRBD2. Germline V gene data show CDR1 as SGHTA and CDR2 as FQGTGA. This CDR3 comprises 17 residues. V trimming: 2 bases; J trimming: 5 bases; junction bases outside the gene matches: 11. CDR3: CASSLFQKREGRETQYF. CDR3 bases: TGTGCCAGCAGCTTATTTCAGAAGCGGGAGGGCCGGGAGACCCAGTACTTC. Full variable domain (missing parts from reference TRBV7-3 and TRBJ2-5): GAGVSQTPSNKVTEKGKYVELRCDPISGHTALYWYRQSLGQGPEFLIYFQGTGAADDSGLPNDRFFAVRPEGSVSTLKIQRTERGDSAVYLCASSLFQKREGRETQYFGPGTRLLVL.

The CDR3 is CASSGYSQVYGYTF. The CDR3 DNA sequence: TGTGCCAGCAGTGGTTACAGCCAGGTGTATGGCTACACCTTC. This chain connects TRBV6-1 to TRBJ1-2; D not certain. The germline V and J ends were trimmed by 4 bases and 5 bases, with 14 bases remaining between them. CDR3 size: 14 residues. CDR1 is MNHNS and CDR2 is SASEGT in the germline V gene.

The rearrangement uses TRBV6-2 or TRBV6-3 and TRBJ2-7; TRBD1 or TRBD2 may be the D gene (5 bases each). The CDR3 covers 15 residues. The V gene lost 0 bases and the J gene lost 4 bases, with 13 bases spanning the gap. Germline CDR1 and CDR2: MNHEY and SVGEGT. CDR3 in DNA: TGTGCCAGCAGTTACTCAGCGGACAACCCTTACGAGCAGTACTTC. Translation: CASSYSADNPYEQYF.

This clonotype was observed at least ten times. The CDR3 loop reads CASRGGKAQDPHEQYF. The CDR3, as DNA: TGTGCCAGTAGAGGTGGCAAGGCCCAAGACCCCCACGAGCAGTACTTC. J is TRBJ2-7 and V is TRBV19; D unresolved. CDR1 is LNHDA and CDR2 is SQIVND in the germline V gene (reference sequence). Deletions cut 6 bases from V and 5 bases from J, with 23 bases between. The CDR3 totals 16 residues.

There are a few counts of this clonotype. The chain combines TRBV6-2 or TRBV6-3 with TRBJ2-7; no reliable D call. The V end was cut by 0 bases, the J end by 5 bases, with 8 bases between. CDR3 length equals 13 residues. Per the germline V gene, CDR1 is MNHEY and CDR2 is SVGEGT. In DNA, the CDR3 is TGTGCCAGCAGTTACTCGGGATATGACGAGCAGTACTTC. As protein: CASSYSGYDEQYF.

This clonotype was seen repeatedly, ten times or more. The chain couples TRBV12-3 or TRBV12-4 to TRBJ1-1; D ambiguous. This CDR3 contains 17 residues. V was cut by 3 bases and J by 1 base, with 18 bases left in between. CDR3 nucleotide sequence: TGTGCCAGCAGTTTGCAGACCGGATCGGGTAAGAACACTGAAGCTTTCTTT. Translation gives CASSLQTGSGKNTEAFF.

This clonotype was seen many times. V is TRBV15 and J is TRBJ2-7; the match to TRBD2 covers 7 bases. V was clipped by 4 bases and J by 6 bases; unmatched bases: 3. Germline CDR1 LNHNV, CDR2 YYDKDF (reference sequence). The CDR3 totals 12 residues. In DNA, the CDR3 is TGTGCCACCAGCACTAGGGAGGGCGAGCAGTACTTC. This sequence encodes CATSTREGEQYF.

This clonotype has a handful of counts. The rearrangement joins TRBV3-1 to TRBJ1-1, with TRBD1 as a possible D gene (5 bases). Between the trimmed V and J ends, which lost 3 bases and 3 bases, there was a span of 17 bases. The CDR3 has 16 amino acids. Looked up from germline, CDR1 is LGHDT and CDR2 is YNNKEL (reference sequence). CDR3 bases: TGTGCCAGCAGCCATGGTCCAGGGACCGATTACACTGAAGCTTTCTTT. This encodes CASSHGPGTDYTEAFF.

This clonotype was seen ten or more times. This rearrangement joins TRBV6-5 to TRBJ1-2; D unresolved. V gave up 2 bases and J gave up 3 bases, with 10 bases separating them. Germline lookup yields CDR1 MNHEY and CDR2 SVGAGI. The CDR3 length is 14 residues. The CDR3 is CASSYGQSYYGYTF. As DNA, the CDR3 is TGTGCCAGCAGTTACGGGCAGTCTTACTATGGCTACACCTTC.

There are many counts of this clonotype. The chain links TRBV20-1 to TRBJ1-1, with D perhaps TRBD1 (5 bases). Germline CDR1 and CDR2: DFQATT and SNEGSKA (reference sequence). This CDR3 is 14 amino acids long. With 1 base removed from V and 5 bases from J, the gap between germline ends came to 14 bases. CDR3 protein: CSARVGQGWTEAFF. CDR3 coding DNA: TGCAGTGCTAGAGTGGGCCAGGGTTGGACTGAAGCTTTCTTT.

V and J are TRBV12-3 or TRBV12-4 and TRBJ2-1; D may be TRBD1 (6 bases). The CDR3 sequence is 13 residues long. V gave up 6 bases and J gave up 12 bases, with 18 bases separating them. This CDR3 is CASRSAGANLQFF. DNA of the CDR3: TGTGCCAGCAGATCGGCAGGGGCGAACCTGCAGTTCTTC.